The T cell receptor beta chain under discussion was sequenced for a study of blood T cell repertoires in COVID-19. Germline CDR1 MNHEY, CDR2 SVGEGT. The CDR3 contains 14 residues. After removal of 2 bases from V and 4 bases from J, the junction contained 3 bases not matched to a gene. Authors' analysis steps: Reference gene primers were amplified, and this amplification served to estimate nucleated cell counts. The table came from immunoSEQ multiplex PCR; TCRdb's copy has only in-frame clones and leaves some out. V, J and clone size reflect that table, while D and trimming were determined from the DNA. The sample shows approximately 150,000 clones, roughly 80% of them seen only once.

Specimen: peripheral blood. V is TRBV6-2 or TRBV6-3 and J is TRBJ2-5; TRBD2 aligns across 8 bases. The sequence was obtained from a man aged 50-60 years with acute or convalescent COVID-19. The CDR3 DNA sequence: TGTGCCAGCAGTTACACGGGGGGGCCAGAGACCCAGTACTTC. This encodes CASSYTGGPETQYF.